These T cell receptor beta chains were read from a single sample in a study of Ad26.COV2.S vaccination and SARS-CoV-2 variants. Clones were sequenced by immunoSEQ multiplex PCR, and TCRdb holds only the in-frame ones, with some missing. The data contain hundreds of thousands of clones, 85% to 90% of them singletons. The sample here was peripheral blood, taken in a trial of Ad26.COV2.S vaccine versus placebo. The receptors stem from a person aged 18-60 years who received the Ad26.COV2.S COVID-19 vaccine or a placebo. Both conserved end residues are part of each CDR3. D genes are given only for firm matches. Size is stated for part of the rows, as once, few or many counts, or as a class when the clone is expanded.

j_call | v_call | d_call | clone_size | cdr3_nt | cdr3_aa
TRBJ1-1 | TRBV9 | - | once | TGTGCCAGCAGCGTAGATGAAAACACTGAAGCTTTCTTT | CASSVDENTEAFF
TRBJ2-6 | TRBV4-3 | - | once | TGCGCCAGCAGCCAAGAGATGGCGTGGAGGGCAGGGGCCAACGTCCTGACTTTC | CASSQEMAWRAGANVLTF
TRBJ1-5 | TRBV9 | - | - | TGTGCCAGCAGCGGCGACATTCAGGGTCAGCCCCAGCATTTT | CASSGDIQGQPQHF
TRBJ1-2 | TRBV5-4 | TRBD1 | - | TGTGCCAGCAGCGGAACAGGGACAGGGAACTATGGCTACACCTTC | CASSGTGTGNYGYTF
TRBJ2-6 | TRBV5-1 | TRBD1 | once | TGCGCCAGCAGCTTATCAAGACAGGGGGCGCTTCAGTGGAGTGGGGCCAACGTCCTGACTTTC | CASSLSRQGALQWSGANVLTF
TRBJ2-1 | TRBV7-2 | TRBD2 | - | TGTGCCAGCAGCTTAGGGCGGGGACTAGCGGGAGCCGATGAGCAGTTCTTC | CASSLGRGLAGADEQFF
TRBJ2-1 | TRBV7-2 | TRBD2 | - | TGTGCCAGCAGCTTAGGTAGCGGGAGCTCCTACAATGAGCAGTTCTTC | CASSLGSGSSYNEQFF
TRBJ1-2 | TRBV10-3 | - | - | TGTGCCATCAATTGGAACAGTGAGAACCCCGACCTAGCTAACTATGGCTACACCTTC | CAINWNSENPDLANYGYTF
TRBJ1-1 | TRBV12-3/TRBV12-4 | - | - | TGTGCCAGCAGTTTAACAGGGAACACTGAAGCTTTCTTT | CASSLTGNTEAFF
TRBJ1-2 | TRBV25-1 | - | - | TGTGCCAGCCAAGACCGAAACCAGGGCGGCTACACCTTC | CASQDRNQGGYTF
TRBJ1-5 | TRBV24-1 | - | - | TGTGCCACCAGTGAAACCAGGAATCAGCCCCAGCATTTT | CATSETRNQPQHF
TRBJ1-2 | TRBV11-1 | - | - | TGTGCCAGCAGCTTAGGGGGCGTGGATGGCTACACCTTC | CASSLGGVDGYTF
TRBJ2-1 | TRBV7-2 | - | - | TGTGCCAGCAGCTTAGCGAGGGGCAGTGAGCAGTTCTTC | CASSLARGSEQFF
TRBJ1-1 | TRBV5-4 | - | - | TGTGCCAGCAGCCGCCCGGGGGGGGAGGGGACTGAAGCTTTCTTT | CASSRPGGEGTEAFF
TRBJ1-2 | TRBV5-1 | - | once | TGCGCCAGCAGCTTACAGGTAACCTCGAGCGGCTACACCTTC | CASSLQVTSSGYTF
TRBJ1-5 | TRBV19 | - | few | TGTGCCACCCAAGGGTCTGTCAATCAGCCCCAGCATTTT | CATQGSVNQPQHF
TRBJ2-3 | TRBV7-3 | - | - | TGTGCCAGCAGCTTTCAACATACAGATACGCAGTATTTT | CASSFQHTDTQYF
TRBJ2-1 | TRBV7-3 | - | - | TGTGCCAGCAGCCATCAAGGGGCCAATGAGCAGTTCTTC | CASSHQGANEQFF
TRBJ1-4 | TRBV2 | - | - | TGTGCCAGCAGGGGTCCCCAAAAACTGTTTTTT | CASRGPQKLFF
TRBJ2-3 | TRBV7-3 | TRBD2 | - | TGTGCCAGCAGTTTCAGCGGGACTAGCACAGATACGCAGTATTTT | CASSFSGTSTDTQYF
TRBJ1-6 | TRBV6-5 | - | - | TGTGCCAGCAGTTACTCGGGTGGCTCCTATAATTCACCCCTCCACTTT | CASSYSGGSYNSPLHF
TRBJ2-1 | TRBV7-2 | TRBD1 | - | TGTGCCAGCAGCGGCGGGGGGACAGGGGGCCTATACAATGAGCAGTTCTTC | CASSGGGTGGLYNEQFF
TRBJ1-5 | TRBV5-8 | - | few | TGTGCCAGCAGCTTGGCAGGGGCGGAGAGTCAGCCCCAGCATTTT | CASSLAGAESQPQHF
TRBJ1-1 | TRBV24-1 | - | - | TGTGCCACCAGTGAGGGTGGGGGAATGAACACTGAAGCTTTCTTT | CATSEGGGMNTEAFF
TRBJ2-3 | TRBV5-1 | TRBD2 | - | TGCGCCAGCAGCGCGTTACTAGCGGGGGACAACATAATCACGGATACGCAGTATTTT | CASSALLAGDNIITDTQYF
TRBJ1-2 | TRBV18 | TRBD1 | - | TGTGCCAGCTCACCGGGGGGACAGACTGTCTATGGCTACACCTTC | CASSPGGQTVYGYTF
TRBJ1-2 | TRBV29-1 | - | once | TGCAGCGTTGAAGATCCGGCAGGGTATTACTATGGCTACACCTTC | CSVEDPAGYYYGYTF
TRBJ2-7 | TRBV5-6 | - | - | TGTGCCAGCAGCTTGCAGGCTTTC | CASSLQAF
TRBJ1-1 | TRBV11-3 | - | - | TGTGCCAGCAGCTTAGGTCACACTGAAGCTTTCTTT | CASSLGHTEAFF
TRBJ2-3 | TRBV29-1 | - | - | TGCAGCGCGGCAGGGTTCTTGAGAGATACGCAGTATTTT | CSAAGFLRDTQYF
TRBJ1-1 | TRBV5-1 | - | few | TGCGCCAGCAGCTTGGGGGAAGGGGTTGGGAACACTGAAGCTTTCTTT | CASSLGEGVGNTEAFF
TRBJ2-3 | TRBV12-3/TRBV12-4 | - | - | TGTGCCAGCAGTTTTGGCACAGATACGCAGTATTTT | CASSFGTDTQYF
TRBJ2-3 | TRBV7-2 | - | - | TGTGCCAGCAGCTTACGGTCAAGTGGGGCGGGCCGCACAGATACGCAGTATTTT | CASSLRSSGAGRTDTQYF
TRBJ2-1 | TRBV14 | - | - | TGTGCCAGCAGCTGGTCTAGTGTCTCCTACAATGAGCAGTTCTTC | CASSWSSVSYNEQFF